The T cell receptor (beta chain) described here comes from a study of identical twins. Study-wide results and caveats: Conclusions were based on cross-sectional statistical analysis, without following the same donors. Beta out-of-frame twin sharing showed a weaker excess.

This clonotype was counted only a few times. As yet, its antigen is unknown. With no exceptions, donors were healthy Caucasians. Germline CDR1 DFQATT, CDR2 SNEGSKA (reference sequence). V shed 6 bases and J shed 2 bases, with 20 bases lying between them. This CDR3 comprises 15 residues. One entry per CDR3 protein, called by TCRdb with MiXCR from the 5' RACE reads. Of a few hundred thousand distinct CDR3 sequences in the sample, 10% were seen once. Input material: memory T cells sorted from blood. The chain carries TRBV20-1 and TRBJ2-7, with D unresolved. The receptor's source is a man aged 45-60 years in good health. Written as DNA, the CDR3 is TGCAGTGCAAGAAGCTTCTCTGGTGTAGCCTACGAGCAGTACTTC. Translating it yields CSARSFSGVAYEQYF.